Described below is a single T cell receptor (beta chain) sequence and its context. Its antigen is undetermined. The data derive from a study of T cell responses to AZD1222 COVID-19 vaccine. General study results and limits: Repertoires were obtained only post-peak T cell response. Epitopes outside B.1.351 and B.1.1.7 mutated regions reportedly drew nearly half of spike TCRs. Spike was spanned by vaccine-associated CD4 TCRs, with dominance at 160-218 and 743-854.

TCRdb's table, derived via immunoSEQ multiplex PCR, lists solely in-frame clones and lacks some. Of some 140,000 clones listed, about 90% were seen once; the top ten hold about 5%. In germline, CDR1 is LGHDT, CDR2 YNNKEL (reference sequence). The CDR3 runs to 17 residues. Losses at the gene ends were 3 bases for V and 2 bases for J; bases not matched to a gene: 5. Specimen: peripheral blood, collected on day 0 of MenACWY control vaccination. The sequence came from an adult in good health. The gene calls are TRBV3-1 (or the pseudogene TRBV3-2) and TRBJ2-3; TRBD2 agrees at 13 bases. CDR3 residues: CASSQTSGGSPTDTQYF. CDR3 bases: TGTGCCAGCAGCCAGACTAGCGGGGGGTCCCCCACAGATACGCAGTATTTT.